The 22 T cell receptor beta chains in this list originate from one sample, sequenced in a study of blood T cell repertoires in COVID-19. Using immunoSEQ multiplex PCR, the repertoire was profiled, and TCRdb retains in-frame clones only, with some absent. The data hold around 140,000 clones, with approximately 87% observed a single time. What was sequenced was PBMCs or T cells enriched from blood (not recorded which). These receptors were taken from a man aged 55 to 70 who had recovered from COVID-19.

The chain employs TRBV15 and TRBJ1-3; D is undetermined. Germline V CDR1 and CDR2: LNHNV, YYDKDF (reference sequence). This CDR3 region has 15 residues. V was trimmed by 0 bases and J by 4 bases, leaving 10 bases between them. The CDR3 DNA follows: TGTGCCACCAGCAGAGATCCAGGCACGGGAAACACCATATATTTT. Its translation: CATSRDPGTGNTIYF.

The CDR3 DNA follows: TGCGCCAGCAGCCCGGGGGGTATATCTGAGCAGTACTTC. It yields the protein CASSPGGISEQYF. The V call is TRBV5-1, the J call TRBJ2-7; TRBD2 aligns across 7 bases. The length of the CDR3 is 13 residues. Per the germline V gene, CDR1 is SGHRS and CDR2 is YFSETQ. J gave up 7 bases and V 4 bases, and 8 bases lay outside the gene matches. Full variable domain (rest looked up from reference TRBV5-1 and TRBJ2-7): KAGVTQTPRYLIKTRGQQVTLSCSPISGHRSVSWYQQTPGQGLQFLFEYFSETQRNKGNFPGRFSGRQFSNSRSEMNVSTLELGDSALYLCASSPGGISEQYFGPGTRLTVT.

The chain links TRBV6-1 to TRBJ1-2; D unresolved. Germline V gene lookup returns CDR1 MNHNS and CDR2 SASEGT. Trimming pared 3 bases from V and 7 bases from J, leaving 18 bases between. The CDR3 is 15 residues long. The CDR3 spells CASSDGLLGSRGYTF. The DNA of the CDR3 is TGTGCCAGCAGTGACGGACTCTTAGGGTCCCGTGGCTACACCTTC.

This chain joins TRBV3-1 (or the pseudogene TRBV3-2) and TRBJ2-1; possibly TRBD2 for D (5 bases). Germline V gene sequence: CDR1 LGHDT, CDR2 YNNKEL (reference sequence). CDR3 length: 16 residues. The ends were cut back, 1 base at V and 2 bases at J, with 12 bases in the middle. CDR3: CASSQALGVPYNEQFF. The CDR3 bases are TGTGCCAGCAGCCAAGCACTAGGAGTTCCCTACAATGAGCAGTTCTTC.

This clone was seen a single time. The rearrangement joins TRBV28 to TRBJ1-2; D remains ambiguous. V lost 4 bases and J 7 bases, leaving 10 bases between the germline ends. CDR1 and CDR2 (germline): MDHEN, SYDVKM. The CDR3 has 12 amino acids. CDR3 protein: CASSSGGGGYTF. Here the CDR3 DNA reads TGTGCCAGCAGTTCAGGCGGAGGTGGCTACACCTTC.

The J gene is TRBJ2-1, the V gene TRBV29-1; 9 bases match TRBD1. The CDR3 has 15 residues. Germline lookup yields CDR1 SQVTM and CDR2 ANQGSEA. V lost 4 bases, J lost 10 bases, and 14 bases stayed unmatched. Here the CDR3 reads CSVGTGTGPPGEQFF. The CDR3 DNA follows: TGCAGCGTTGGTACCGGGACAGGGCCCCCGGGGGAGCAGTTCTTC.

The V gene is TRBV28, the J gene TRBJ1-1, with D maybe TRBD1 (6 bases). In germline, CDR1 is MDHEN, CDR2 SYDVKM. CDR3 length: 13 residues. Trimming cost V 10 bases and J 5 bases, with 17 bases left between them. CDR3: CATRPGQPTEAFF. CDR3 DNA: TGTGCCACCCGTCCTGGACAGCCGACTGAAGCTTTCTTT.

The CDR3 is CASGREKLFF. CDR3 DNA sequence: TGTGCCTCGGGACGTGAAAAACTGTTTTTT. J is TRBJ1-4 and V is TRBV30; possibly TRBD1 for D (5 bases). Germline loops: CDR1 GTSNPN, CDR2 SVGIG (reference sequence). The CDR3 has 10 residues. V lost 7 bases to trimming and J lost 7 bases, with 7 bases between them.

V usage is TRBV28 and J usage is TRBJ2-3; 11 positions agree with TRBD2. Germline V gene lookup returns CDR1 MDHEN and CDR2 SYDVKM. The CDR3 spans 17 residues. V trimming: 2 bases; J trimming: 2 bases; junction bases outside the gene matches: 6. The CDR3 is CASSLISGGGHTDTQYF. CDR3 DNA: TGTGCCAGCAGTTTAATTAGCGGGGGGGGGCACACAGATACGCAGTATTTT.

This chain joins TRBV28 and TRBJ1-6, with D possibly TRBD1 on 5 matching bases. CDR1 and CDR2 from the germline V gene are MDHEN and SYDVKM. The ends were cut back, 7 bases at V and 5 bases at J, with 12 bases in the middle. This CDR3 spans 14 amino acids. CDR3 sequence (DNA): TGTGCCAGCACACGGACAAGCAATAATTCACCCCTCCACTTT. Protein product: CASTRTSNNSPLHF.

This sequence joins TRBV6-5 and TRBJ2-7; D gene unclear. Germline CDR1 is MNHEY and CDR2 is SVGAGI. The V end lost 7 bases, the J end lost 2 bases, and 15 bases lay between the germline ends. The CDR3 sequence is 14 residues long. The CDR3 DNA sequence: TGTGCCAGCACCCTCCTCAACGAGCCCTACGAGCAGTACTTC. Protein: CASTLLNEPYEQYF.

In regard to this clone: Other DNA variants within this sample encode the same CDR3. J is TRBJ1-2 and V is TRBV9; 8 bases fit TRBD1. Per germline, CDR1 SGDLS and CDR2 YYNGEE. With 0 bases clipped from V and 5 bases from J, the junction kept 0 bases outside the gene matches. The CDR3 loop spans 13 amino acids. CDR3: CASSVGDRYGYTF. The CDR3 coding sequence is TGTGCCAGCAGCGTAGGGGACAGGTATGGCTACACCTTC. Full variable domain (remainder filled in from reference TRBV9 and TRBJ1-2): DSGVTQTPKHLITATGQRVTLRCSPRSGDLSVYWYQQSLDQGLQFLIQYYNGEERAKGNILERFSAQQFPDLHSELNLSSLELGDSALYFCASSVGDRYGYTFGSGTRLTVV.

This clone was seen just once. J is TRBJ2-7 and V is TRBV29-1; D perhaps matches TRBD2 (6 bases). Trimming pared 8 bases from V and 6 bases from J, leaving 11 bases between. Germline CDR1 and CDR2: SQVTM and ANQGSEA. The CDR3 is made up of 10 amino acids. The CDR3 region is CSRDFLEQYF. In DNA form, the CDR3 reads TGCAGCAGGGACTTTCTCGAGCAGTACTTC.

This clone is a singleton in its sample. This sequence joins TRBV5-4 and TRBJ2-3, with D possibly being TRBD2 (6 bases). This CDR3 region has 15 residues. CDR1 is SGHNT and CDR2 is YYREEE in the germline V gene (reference sequence). Trimming took off 0 bases at V and 3 bases at J, with 11 bases between the two ends. As DNA, the CDR3 is TGTGCCAGCAGCTTGGCCGGAGGGTTTACAGATACGCAGTATTTT. Amino acid sequence: CASSLAGGFTDTQYF.

This clone was observed a handful of times. This chain connects TRBV5-5 to TRBJ1-4, with D unclear. The germline CDR1 and CDR2 sequences are SGHKS and YYEKEE (reference sequence). This CDR3 spans 14 amino acids. Trimming left V 0 bases short and J 5 bases short, with 8 bases between. CDR3 in DNA: TGTGCCAGCAGCTTGGAAGGGAGCAATGAAAAACTGTTTTTT. Translation: CASSLEGSNEKLFF.

The chain combines TRBV18 with TRBJ1-2; 7 nucleotides match TRBD1. From germline, CDR1 is KGHSH and CDR2 LQKENI. This CDR3 comprises 15 residues. With V trimmed by 4 bases and J by 0 bases, 5 bases remained unmatched. The DNA for the CDR3 is TGTGCCAGCTCACAGGACAGGAACCCTAACTATGGCTACACCTTC. Residues: CASSQDRNPNYGYTF.

The rearrangement uses TRBV18 and TRBJ2-1, with 12 nucleotides matching TRBD2. The CDR3 consists of 17 residues. Germline assignment: CDR1 KGHSH and CDR2 LQKENI. The V gene end was trimmed by 6 bases and the J gene end by 0 bases; junction bases not matched to a gene: 6. The CDR3 DNA reads TGTGCCAGCTCGGCTACTAGCGGGGGGAGCTCCTACAATGAGCAGTTCTTC. It is translated as CASSATSGGSSYNEQFF. The variable domain in full, completed from reference TRBV18 and TRBJ2-1, reads NAGVMQNPRHLVRRRGQEARLRCSPMKGHSHVYWYRQLPEEGLKFMVYLQKENIIDESGMPKERFSAEFPKEGPSILRIQQVVRGDSAAYFCASSATSGGSSYNEQFFGPGTRLTVL.

This clone was counted once. V gene TRBV11-2 combines with J gene TRBJ2-6; no firm D call. V was trimmed by 3 bases and J by 0 bases, leaving 12 bases between them. CDR3 length: 17 amino acids. The germline V gene encodes CDR1 SGHAT and CDR2 FQNNGV. This CDR3 reads CASSFRSTGSGANVLTF. The CDR3 region has the DNA TGTGCCAGCAGCTTTAGATCAACGGGCTCTGGGGCCAACGTCCTGACTTTC.

The chain recombines TRBV29-1 with TRBJ2-7; 7 bases are a match to TRBD2. V was clipped by 4 bases and J by 6 bases; unmatched bases: 9. The CDR3 loop spans 13 amino acids. Germline V gene data show CDR1 as SQVTM and CDR2 as ANQGSEA. The CDR3 DNA reads as TGCAGCGTTGTGGGAGGGCCAAAACGCGAGCAGTACTTC. Its translation: CSVVGGPKREQYF.

This rearrangement joins TRBV7-8 to TRBJ2-5, with TRBD2 as a possible D gene (6 bases). Between the trimmed V and J ends, which lost 5 bases and 1 base, there was a span of 8 bases. Germline loops: CDR1 SGHVS, CDR2 FQNEAQ. CDR3 size: 13 residues. CDR3 protein: CASSRDFQETQYF. CDR3 nucleotide sequence: TGTGCCAGCAGCCGGGACTTCCAAGAGACCCAGTACTTC.

In its sample, this clone was seen once. The chain has TRBV10-3 and TRBJ2-6, with 9 bases fitting TRBD2. The germline CDR1 and CDR2 sequences are ENHRY and SYGVKD. Losses at the gene ends were 9 bases for V and 0 bases for J; bases not matched to a gene: 6. The CDR3 is 16 residues long. The CDR3 nucleotides are TGTGCCATTATGACTAGCGGCCACTCTGGGGCCAACGTCCTGACTTTC. Translated, it gives CAIMTSGHSGANVLTF.

About this clone itself: Germline and junction disagree at one end, which may indicate a read error. V usage is TRBV20-1 and J usage is TRBJ1-1; D gene unclear. This CDR3 comprises 11 residues. Germline values: CDR1 DFQATT, CDR2 SNEGSKA (reference sequence). CDR3 amino acids: CSARSPAEAFF. In DNA form, the CDR3 reads TGCAGTGCTAGAAGTCCCGCTGAGGCTTTCTTT.